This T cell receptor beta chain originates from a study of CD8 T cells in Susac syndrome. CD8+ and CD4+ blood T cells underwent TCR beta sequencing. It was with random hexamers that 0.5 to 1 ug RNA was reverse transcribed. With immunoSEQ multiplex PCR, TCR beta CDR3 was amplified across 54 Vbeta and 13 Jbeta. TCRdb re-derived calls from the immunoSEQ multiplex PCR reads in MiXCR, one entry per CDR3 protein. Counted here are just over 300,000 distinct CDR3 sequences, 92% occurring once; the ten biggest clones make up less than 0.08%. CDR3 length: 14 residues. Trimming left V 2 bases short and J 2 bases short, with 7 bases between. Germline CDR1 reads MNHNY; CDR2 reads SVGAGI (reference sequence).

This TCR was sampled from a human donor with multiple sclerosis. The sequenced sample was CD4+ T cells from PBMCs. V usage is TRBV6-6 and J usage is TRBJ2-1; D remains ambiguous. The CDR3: CASSYPQAYNEQFF. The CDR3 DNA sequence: TGTGCCAGCAGTTACCCTCAAGCCTACAATGAGCAGTTCTTC.